This TCR beta chain was obtained from a study of blood T cell repertoires in COVID-19. As originally analysed: Amplification of reference gene primers provided the estimated nucleated cell counts. Method: immunoSEQ multiplex PCR; TCRdb's copy keeps in-frame clones and lacks some. V and J calls and clone size come straight from that table; D and trimming were deduced from the DNA. The sample has over 300,000 clones, approximately 90% seen once. The trim removed 3 bases at V and 6 bases at J, leaving 8 bases unmatched. CDR3 size: 15 residues. Germline lookup yields CDR1 KGHSH and CDR2 LQKENI. V usage is TRBV18 and J usage is TRBJ1-2; 9 nucleotides line up with TRBD1. The receptor's source is a woman in her 40s who had recovered from COVID-19. Sequencing used PBMCs or T cells enriched from blood (not recorded which). The CDR3 DNA follows: TGTGCCAGCTCACCGACAGGGGGGAAAGCGAATGGCTACACCTTC. Translating it yields CASSPTGGKANGYTF.